This is a list of T cell receptor beta chains from one sample in a study of long-term antiretroviral therapy in people with HIV. Only in-frame clones appear in the TCRdb table, and some are missing; sequencing was by immunoSEQ multiplex PCR. The sample contains about 22,000 clones, around 84% of which appear only once. Sequencing was performed on unsorted PBMCs, taken 0.1 years before starting antiretroviral therapy. The receptors were gathered from a young man with HIV. The CDR3 runs from the conserved cysteine through the conserved F or W. The D gene is left open where the match is weak. Size values are once, few and many counts, or a class for expanded clones, and some rows have none.

NA,14,NA,TRBV6-6,TRBJ2-7,CASTHPARPYEQYF,TGTGCCAGCACCCACCCAGCACGACCCTACGAGCAGTACTTC
NA,14,NA,TRBV11-2,TRBJ2-7,CASSLEAGLYEQYF,TGTGCCAGCAGCTTAGAGGCTGGCCTCTACGAGCAGTACTTC
NA,14,NA,TRBV19,TRBJ1-3,CASSIGSSGNTIYF,TGTGCCAGTAGTATCGGCAGCTCTGGAAACACCATATATTTT
once,14,NA,TRBV2,TRBJ1-2,CASSESRYNYGYTF,TGTGCCAGCAGTGAATCCAGATATAACTATGGCTACACCTTC
NA,13,NA,TRBV19,TRBJ1-5,CASSMSGYQPQHF,TGTGCCAGTAGTATGTCGGGCTATCAGCCCCAGCATTTT
once,16,NA,TRBV7-9,TRBJ2-2,CASSLVGRGTTGELFF,TGTGCCAGCAGCTTAGTTGGCAGGGGAACCACCGGGGAGCTGTTTTTT
few,13,NA,TRBV19,TRBJ2-7,CASSWGSSYEQYF,TGTGCCAGTAGTTGGGGGAGCTCCTACGAGCAGTACTTC
NA,15,NA,TRBV7-2,TRBJ1-1,CASSSQQGFNTEAFF,TGTGCCAGCAGCTCGCAGCAGGGGTTTAACACTGAAGCTTTCTTT
once,17,TRBD2,TRBV4-1,TRBJ2-2,CASSQDLWLAGAGELFF,TGCGCCAGCAGCCAAGATCTGTGGCTAGCGGGGGCGGGGGAGCTGTTTTTT
NA,12,NA,TRBV19,TRBJ2-7,CASSRVSYEQYF,TGTGCGAGTAGTAGGGTCTCCTACGAGCAGTACTTC
NA,16,TRBD1,TRBV5-6,TRBJ2-2,CASSWGTGVGTGELFF,TGTGCCAGCAGCTGGGGGACAGGGGTTGGCACCGGGGAGCTGTTTTTT
NA,15,NA,TRBV6-4,TRBJ1-5,CASSDSGDSNQPQHF,TGTGCCAGCAGTGACTCTGGGGATAGCAATCAGCCCCAGCATTTT
NA,18,NA,TRBV27,TRBJ2-7,CASSPLSSDSGRFHEQYF,TGTGCCAGCAGCCCCCTGAGCTCCGACAGCGGTCGGTTCCACGAGCAGTACTTC
NA,15,TRBD1,TRBV7-2,TRBJ1-4,CASSLGGTGQEKLFF,TGTGCCAGCAGCTTAGGTGGGACAGGGCAAGAAAAACTGTTTTTT
once,14,NA,TRBV5-5,TRBJ1-2,CASSLFDPGPGYTF,TGTGCCAGCAGCTTATTTGACCCCGGTCCTGGCTACACCTTC
few,17,NA,TRBV19,TRBJ1-6,CASSTATARSYNSPLHF,TGTGCCAGTAGTACCGCGACAGCCCGCTCCTATAATTCACCCCTCCACTTT
NA,14,NA,TRBV6-1,TRBJ2-5,CASSEGTWRETQYF,TGTGCCAGCAGTGAAGGGACCTGGAGGGAGACCCAGTACTTC
NA,17,TRBD2,TRBV5-1,TRBJ2-3,CASSLTAGGRGTDTQYF,TGCGCCAGCAGCTTAACAGCGGGAGGCCGGGGGACAGATACGCAGTATTTT
NA,14,TRBD1,TRBV27,TRBJ2-7,CASSLDRVGYEQYF,TGTGCCAGCAGTTTGGACAGGGTAGGCTACGAGCAGTACTTC
NA,13,NA,TRBV19,TRBJ1-5,CASSIEEDQPQHF,TGTGCCAGTAGTATAGAGGAGGATCAGCCCCAGCATTTT
NA,13,NA,TRBV29-1,TRBJ2-7,CSVEEGPPYEQYF,TGCAGCGTTGAAGAAGGGCCTCCCTACGAGCAGTACTTC
NA,12,NA,TRBV19,TRBJ2-5,CASSMGGETQYF,TGTGCCAGTAGTATGGGGGGAGAGACCCAGTACTTC
NA,14,TRBD1,TRBV7-2,TRBJ1-2,CASRQTGISRGYTF,TGTGCCAGCAGACAGACAGGGATCTCCAGGGGCTACACCTTC
NA,13,NA,TRBV12-5,TRBJ2-3,CASGPQGADTQYF,TGTGCTAGTGGTCCCCAGGGTGCAGATACGCAGTATTTT
NA,14,NA,TRBV2,TRBJ1-5,CASSEWGDLQPQHF,TGTGCCAGCAGTGAATGGGGGGATCTTCAGCCCCAGCATTTT
NA,15,TRBD1,TRBV28,TRBJ2-7,CASSRQGPTDYEQYF,TGTGCCAGCAGTCGACAGGGGCCCACTGACTACGAGCAGTACTTC
NA,16,NA,TRBV12-5,TRBJ1-3,CASARRRGPSGNTIYF,TGTGCTAGTGCAAGAAGGCGGGGGCCTTCGGGAAACACCATATATTTT
few,13,NA,TRBV2,TRBJ2-7,CASRATVAYEQYF,TGTGCCAGCAGAGCAACTGTAGCCTACGAGCAGTACTTC
NA,16,TRBD1,TRBV5-4,TRBJ2-5,CASSLPGQGFLKTQYF,TGTGCCAGCAGCCTCCCGGGACAGGGATTTTTGAAGACCCAGTACTTC
NA,15,NA,TRBV5-5,TRBJ2-7,CASSLATAVQGEQYF,TGTGCCAGCAGCTTGGCCACGGCCGTTCAAGGCGAGCAGTACTTC
NA,16,NA,TRBV9,TRBJ1-2,CASSVVEGPPNYGYTF,TGTGCCAGCAGCGTAGTAGAAGGACCGCCGAACTATGGCTACACCTTC
NA,15,NA,TRBV4-1,TRBJ1-4,CASSQVGRRSGKLFF,TGCGCCAGCAGCCAAGTGGGGAGGAGGTCCGGAAAACTGTTTTTT
few,15,NA,TRBV6-5,TRBJ1-1,CASSYSSRGGTEAFF,TGTGCCAGCAGTTACTCATCCAGGGGTGGCACTGAAGCTTTCTTT
NA,19,NA,TRBV2,TRBJ1-2,CASSDNRVGPGGINYGYTF,TGTGCCAGCAGTGATAATAGAGTAGGGCCAGGTGGGATTAACTATGGCTACACCTTC
few,14,NA,TRBV6-5,TRBJ1-5,CASSYGQKNQPQHF,TGTGCCAGCAGTTACGGCCAGAAGAATCAGCCCCAGCATTTT
NA,15,NA,TRBV5-1,TRBJ1-1,CASSLGGGRRTEAFF,TGCGCCAGCAGCTTGGGTGGAGGCCGGCGAACTGAAGCTTTCTTT
NA,14,TRBD1,TRBV5-3,TRBJ1-1,CARSLRQGRPEAFF,TGTGCCAGAAGCCTCAGACAGGGCCGTCCTGAAGCTTTCTTT
NA,16,NA,TRBV4-1,TRBJ2-7,CASSQDSYGLPYEQYF,TGCGCCAGCAGCCAAGATTCCTACGGACTTCCCTACGAGCAGTACTTC
NA,12,NA,TRBV10-2,TRBJ1-1,CATQGWNTEAFF,TGCGCCACCCAGGGTTGGAACACTGAAGCTTTCTTT
once,14,NA,TRBV4-1,TRBJ1-1,CATMGPLKNTEAFF,TGCGCCACCATGGGACCCCTAAAGAACACTGAAGCTTTCTTT
NA,16,NA,TRBV5-1,TRBJ1-2,CASSLGTLGANYGYTF,TGCGCCAGCAGCTTGGGTACCCTAGGTGCAAACTATGGCTACACCTTC
NA,14,NA,TRBV13,TRBJ2-2,CASSLGRAAGELFF,TGTGCCAGCAGCTTAGGCCGGGCGGCCGGGGAGCTGTTTTTT
NA,12,NA,TRBV28,TRBJ2-3,CASSAGKIREYF,TGTGCCAGCAGCGCAGGGAAAATACGGGAGTATTTT
NA,16,NA,TRBV7-2,TRBJ1-5,CASSLRQAYSNQPQHF,TGTGCCAGCAGCTTACGACAGGCTTATAGCAATCAGCCCCAGCATTTT